Here is one TCR beta chain with its context. The sample is drawn from a study of CD8 T cells in ankylosing spondylitis. Looked up from germline, CDR1 is SGHDT and CDR2 is YYEEEE. This CDR3 has 16 residues. V dropped 2 bases and J dropped 3 bases, with 17 bases sitting between them. From the 5' RACE reads, TCRdb called clonotypes with MiXCR, one entry per CDR3 protein. The sample gives approximately 140,000 distinct CDR3 sequences, under 45% of which show up once; about 16% is in the top ten. The chain joins TRBV5-6 to TRBJ1-1; tentatively, D is TRBD1 (5 bases). The sequenced material came from synovial fluid, either unsorted or a sorted T cell fraction (not recorded which). The clonotype was recovered from a male donor with ankylosing spondylitis. CDR3 sequence: CASSLWYWGNDTEAFF. CDR3 DNA: TGTGCCAGCAGCTTATGGTATTGGGGGAACGACACTGAAGCTTTCTTT.